A selection of T cell receptor beta chains follows, all from one sample in a study of blood T cells in healthy people across ages. TCRdb re-called the 5' RACE reads with MiXCR, one entry per CDR3 protein. The sample lists a few hundred thousand distinct CDR3 sequences, about 28% occurring once. The sample was also reused in another study, on T cells of mothers and their children.

The sample taken for sequencing was blood. Receptor source: a boy aged 2 to 10 in good health. Each CDR3 is given with its conserved first and last residue. D genes are given only for firm matches. Expanded clones are given a class, and other clones once, few, many or no size at all.

TRBJ2-3,TRBV3-1,few,TRBD1,TGTGCCAGCAGCTCGAGACAGGGGGTTACGGATACGCAGTATTTT,CASSSRQGVTDTQYF
TRBJ1-2,TRBV6-5,NA,NA,TGTGCCAGCAGTTACTCACCAGAAATCCATGGCTACACCTTC,CASSYSPEIHGYTF
TRBJ2-5,TRBV27,NA,TRBD2,TGTGCCAGCAGCGTCGTCAGCGGGAAATGGCTCTTC,CASSVVSGKWLF
TRBJ2-1,TRBV7-2,few,TRBD2,TGTGCCAGCAGCTTAAGAACTAGCGGCCCTTACAATGAGCAGTTCTTC,CASSLRTSGPYNEQFF
TRBJ1-2,TRBV2,NA,TRBD1,TGTGCCAGCAGTACTTTCCGGGACAGCTATGGCTACACCTTC,CASSTFRDSYGYTF
TRBJ1-2,TRBV12-3/TRBV12-4,NA,TRBD1,TGTGCCAGCAGTTACTGGGCGGGACAGGGAAACGGCTACACCTTC,CASSYWAGQGNGYTF
TRBJ2-1,TRBV7-3,NA,NA,TGTGCCAGCAGCTTTCGGACTCCCGAGGATGAGCAGTTCTTC,CASSFRTPEDEQFF
TRBJ1-2,TRBV3-1,NA,NA,TGTGCCAGCGGGGGGGAGCTCAGCTATGGCTACACCTTC,CASGGELSYGYTF
TRBJ2-3,TRBV7-9,NA,NA,TGTGCCAGCAGCTTAATGATAGATACGCAGTATTTT,CASSLMIDTQYF
TRBJ2-5,TRBV29-1,NA,TRBD1,TGCAGCGGAACCCCCGGGACAGACAAAGTTGGAAGGCAAGAGACCCAGTACTTC,CSGTPGTDKVGRQETQYF
TRBJ1-4,TRBV10-2,NA,NA,TGCGCCAGCAGTGAGTCACCCCTCAGGGGAGACGCAACTAATGAAAAACTGTTTTTT,CASSESPLRGDATNEKLFF
TRBJ1-4,TRBV5-5,NA,NA,TGTGCCAGCACCATTGGACCGAGCACTAATGAAAAACTGTTTTTT,CASTIGPSTNEKLFF
TRBJ1-4,TRBV12-3/TRBV12-4,few,NA,TGTGCCAGCAGCCGGGACACCTCGGGGGAAAAACTGTTTTTT,CASSRDTSGEKLFF
TRBJ2-1,TRBV12-3/TRBV12-4,NA,TRBD1,TGTGCCAGCAGAGCCGGGACAGGGGCCTACAATGAGCAGTTCTTC,CASRAGTGAYNEQFF
TRBJ1-5,TRBV29-1,NA,NA,TGCAGCGTTGGGATGGGGTTTGATCAGCCCCAGCATTTT,CSVGMGFDQPQHF
TRBJ2-2,TRBV18,NA,NA,TGTGCCAGCTCACCACGTCGGGTCCTGAACACCGGGGAGCTGTTTTTT,CASSPRRVLNTGELFF
TRBJ2-7,TRBV20-1,many,TRBD2,TGCAGTGCTATGCGGGAGAACTCGCAGTACGAGCAGTACTTC,CSAMRENSQYEQYF
TRBJ1-1,TRBV10-3,few,NA,TGTGCCATCAGTGATCCCGACCTTGGCGCTGAAGCTTTCTTT,CAISDPDLGAEAFF
TRBJ2-5,TRBV7-2,few,NA,TGTGCCAGCAGCTTCAGGGGCAGGGAAGAGACCCAGTACTTC,CASSFRGREETQYF
TRBJ1-4,TRBV5-1,few,TRBD1,TGCGCCAGCAGCCTGACAGGGCCAAGGGCAACTAATGAAAAACTGTTTTTT,CASSLTGPRATNEKLFF
TRBJ2-5,TRBV20-1,once,NA,TGCAGTGCTAGATCTCAAGGAGGGGGCATGGAGACCCAGTACTTC,CSARSQGGGMETQYF
TRBJ2-5,TRBV3-1,NA,NA,TGTGCCAGCAGCCAAGCAGGTTCGGAGACCCAGTACTTC,CASSQAGSETQYF
TRBJ2-5,TRBV23-1,NA,NA,TGCGCCAGCGTCCTGGAGAGGGGCTTAAGGGTGGAGACCCAGTACTTC,CASVLERGLRVETQYF
TRBJ2-3,TRBV11-2,few,NA,TGTGCCAGCAGCGTGGGGCCTTCCAACCCGCAGTATTTT,CASSVGPSNPQYF
TRBJ2-7,TRBV12-3/TRBV12-4,few,NA,TGTGCCAGCAGTTTAAATGTGGGGGAGCAGTACTTC,CASSLNVGEQYF
TRBJ2-5,TRBV29-1,NA,TRBD2,TGCAGCGTTGAAGAAGTAGACGGGGGGGAGCAGTACTTC,CSVEEVDGGEQYF